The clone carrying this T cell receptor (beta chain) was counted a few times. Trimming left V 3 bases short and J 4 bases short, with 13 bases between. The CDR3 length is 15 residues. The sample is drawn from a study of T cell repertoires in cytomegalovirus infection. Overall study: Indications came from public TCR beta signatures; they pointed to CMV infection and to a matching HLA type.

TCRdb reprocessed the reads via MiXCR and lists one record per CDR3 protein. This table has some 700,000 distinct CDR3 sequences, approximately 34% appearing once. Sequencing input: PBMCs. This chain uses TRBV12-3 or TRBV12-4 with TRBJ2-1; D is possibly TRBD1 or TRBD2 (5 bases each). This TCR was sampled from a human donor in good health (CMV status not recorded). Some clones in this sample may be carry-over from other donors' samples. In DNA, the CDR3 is TGTGCCAGCAGTTTTTTGGGACGTACGTACAATGAGCAGTTCTTC. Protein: CASSFLGRTYNEQFF.